This entry is about one T cell receptor (beta chain). These data come from a study of blood T cell repertoires in COVID-19. Study overall: The analysed material was cDNA or gDNA that came from T cells, B-cell-depleted T cells, or PBMCs.

Sequenced by immunoSEQ multiplex PCR; TCRdb stores in-frame clones only, minus some. The data contain a few hundred thousand clones, around 81% of them seen just once; the ten biggest clones take up 3.4%. The CDR3 loop spans 13 amino acids. V shed 5 bases and J shed 4 bases, with 11 bases lying between them. Germline CDR1 reads MNHEY; CDR2 reads SVGAGI. Sample: PBMCs or T cells enriched from blood (not recorded which). The receptor was isolated from a man aged 50-60 years who had recovered from COVID-19. This chain connects TRBV6-5 to TRBJ2-5, with D unresolved. CDR3 region: CASSRSIGETQYF. In DNA, the CDR3 is TGTGCCAGCAGTCGTAGTATCGGAGAGACCCAGTACTTC.